This entry is about one T cell receptor (beta chain). This entry comes from a study of T cells in localized non-small cell lung cancer. The repertoire was sequenced with immunoSEQ multiplex PCR; TCRdb's copy has only in-frame clones and lacks some. The sample has roughly 35,000 clones, around 93% seen once. Trimming took off 1 base at V and 7 bases at J, with 19 bases between the two ends. Germline CDR1 reads SGHAT; CDR2 reads FQNNGV. The CDR3 has 16 residues. The gene calls are TRBV11-2 and TRBJ1-2; tentative D call: TRBD1 (5 bases). This sequence was found in a female donor of 60 years or more with stage II lung adenocarcinoma. The source was peripheral blood mononuclear cells, collected before any cancer treatment. The CDR3 DNA reads as TGTGCCAGCAGCTTAGCCCACCAGGGCGGCGGCGTTGGCTACACCTTC. It encodes CASSLAHQGGGVGYTF. Complete variable domain (other parts from reference TRBV11-2 and TRBJ1-2): EAGVAQSPRYKIIEKRQSVAFWCNPISGHATLYWYQQILGQGPKLLIQFQNNGVVDDSQLPKDRFSAERLKGVDSTLKIQPAKLEDSAVYLCASSLAHQGGGVGYTFGSGTRLTVV.